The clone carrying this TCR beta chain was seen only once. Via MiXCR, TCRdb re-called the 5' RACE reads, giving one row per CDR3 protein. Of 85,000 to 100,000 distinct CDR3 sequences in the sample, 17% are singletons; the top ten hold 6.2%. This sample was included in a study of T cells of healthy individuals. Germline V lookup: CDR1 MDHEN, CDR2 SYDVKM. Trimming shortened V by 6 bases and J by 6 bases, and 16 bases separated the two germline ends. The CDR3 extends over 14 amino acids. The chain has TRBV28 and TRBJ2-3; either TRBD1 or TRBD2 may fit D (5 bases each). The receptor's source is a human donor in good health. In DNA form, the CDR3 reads TGTGCCAGCAGCCGCTTGAGGGGTGGGGATACGCAGTATTTT. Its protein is CASSRLRGGDTQYF.